The next 5 T cell receptor beta chains were all read from a single sample in a study of blood T cell repertoires in COVID-19. The protocol was immunoSEQ multiplex PCR, while the TCRdb copy is restricted to in-frame clones and leaves out a portion. This table has over 20,000 clones, around 90% appearing once. Sequencing was performed on peripheral blood. These receptors were obtained from a human donor in a cohort sampled during active COVID-19.

The chain recombines TRBV27 with TRBJ2-3; possible D gene TRBD2, 6 bases. The CDR3 consists of 17 residues. Germline CDR1 and CDR2: MNHEY and SMNVEV (reference sequence). V was clipped by 5 bases and J by 4 bases, with 22 bases between them. The CDR3 loop is CASSRYLDLSGPDTQYF. CDR3 coding DNA: TGTGCCAGCAGTCGCTACCTCGACCTGAGCGGGCCAGATACGCAGTATTTT.

The chain joins TRBV7-9 to TRBJ2-7; 7 positions agree with TRBD1. The germline gives CDR1 SEHNR, CDR2 FQNEAQ (reference sequence). V lost 2 bases and J lost 3; bases outside the gene matches: 1. The length of the CDR3 is 13 residues. CDR3 coding DNA: TGTGCCAGCAGCTTAAGGGACAGCTACGAGCAGTACTTC. This translates into CASSLRDSYEQYF.

CDR3 in DNA: TGTGCCAGCAGCTTTGTAGCGGGTTCAGAGACCCAGTACTTC. Encoded protein: CASSFVAGSETQYF. The chain links TRBV3-1 (or the pseudogene TRBV3-2) to TRBJ2-5; 7 nucleotides line up with TRBD2. CDR3 length: 14 amino acids. V shed 5 bases and J 4 bases; nucleotides not matched to a gene: 7. Per germline, CDR1 LGHDT and CDR2 YNNKEL (reference sequence).

The chain carries TRBV7-9 and TRBJ2-1; D gene uncertain. V lost 5 bases and J lost 6, with 11 bases in between. This CDR3 region has 13 residues. Germline V gene lookup returns CDR1 SEHNR and CDR2 FQNEAQ (reference sequence). In DNA form, the CDR3 reads TGTGCCAGCAGCCTCGACATAGGCAATGAGCAGTTCTTC. This translates into CASSLDIGNEQFF.

The chain has TRBV6-1 and TRBJ2-1; D may be TRBD1 (5 bases). Germline CDR1 is MNHNS and CDR2 is SASEGT. The CDR3 runs 15 residues. V lost 3 bases and J lost 4, with 13 bases in between. CDR3 coding DNA: TGTGCCAGCAGTGAGGGGCAGGGCCCGTACAATGAGCAGTTCTTC. Protein: CASSEGQGPYNEQFF.